The present TCR beta chain was sequenced within a study of blood T cell repertoires in COVID-19. V was pared by 6 bases and J by 4 bases, with 6 bases of the junction left unmatched. Germline V gene sequence: CDR1 SQVTM, CDR2 ANQGSEA. The CDR3 is made up of 13 amino acids. The table came from immunoSEQ multiplex PCR; TCRdb's copy has only in-frame clones and leaves some out. Counted here are some 170,000 clones, about 90% occurring once; the ten biggest clones make up around 1.2%. This chain joins TRBV29-1 and TRBJ1-2, with TRBD1 identical over 9 bases. This sequence originates from a human donor with acute COVID-19. The donor label of this sample is uncertain. Sequencing was done on a sample of PBMCs or T cells enriched from blood (not recorded which). The CDR3 loop reads CSVGPGQGYGYTF. CDR3 DNA: TGCAGCGTGGGCCCGGGACAGGGCTATGGCTACACCTTC.